This is a list of T cell receptor beta chains from one sample in a study of OX40 agonist ivuxolimab in advanced cancers. The method was immunoSEQ multiplex PCR; TCRdb's version includes in-frame clones alone and lacks a portion of them. The sample lists 20,000 to 25,000 clones; over 65% were seen once. Sequenced here: CD4+ or CD8+ T cells sorted from blood, sampled in a trial of the OX40 agonist ivuxolimab. The receptors here all came from an adult with an advanced solid tumor such as melanoma, head and neck, liver or kidney cancer. The CDR3 runs from the conserved cysteine through the conserved F or W. The D gene is left open where the match is weak. Some rows mark clone size as missing; the rest say once, few, many or name a class of expanded clone.

v_gene	j_gene	d_gene	abundance	CDR3nt	CDR3aa
TRBV28	TRBJ2-4	TRBD2	few	TGTGCCAGCAGCTCGGGACTAGCCCAAAACATTCAGTACTTC	CASSSGLAQNIQYF
TRBV9	TRBJ2-1	TRBD2	-	TGTGCCAGCAGCACCCCCCGGGGACTAGCGGGGGTTGGATACAATGAGCAGTTCTTC	CASSTPRGLAGVGYNEQFF
TRBV4-1	TRBJ1-5	-	-	TGCGCCAGCAGCCAAGAATTAACATATAGCAATCAGCCCCAGCATTTT	CASSQELTYSNQPQHF
TRBV11-3	TRBJ1-3	-	once	TGTGCCAGCAGCTTAGTGGCAGGGGACTACTCTGGAAACACCATATATTTT	CASSLVAGDYSGNTIYF
TRBV9	TRBJ2-1	TRBD2	-	TGTGCCAGCAGCGTTAGACTAGCGAATGAGCAGTTCTTC	CASSVRLANEQFF
TRBV5-6	TRBJ2-5	-	-	TGTGCCAGCAGCTTGGGAGCAGGGAAGGAGACCCAGTACTTC	CASSLGAGKETQYF
TRBV7-8	TRBJ2-1	TRBD2	-	TGTGCCAGCCACCTCTGGGCCGGGACTACCTACAATGAGCAGTTCTTC	CASHLWAGTTYNEQFF
TRBV6-5	TRBJ1-1	TRBD1	-	TGTGCCAGCAGTCCCTGGACAGGAAACACTGAAGCTTTCTTT	CASSPWTGNTEAFF
TRBV2	TRBJ2-1	TRBD2	-	TGTGCCGGCCTAGCGGGGGACTACAATGAGCAGTTCTTC	CAGLAGDYNEQFF
TRBV27	TRBJ1-2	TRBD1	-	TGTGCCAGCAGTTTATCGATGACAGGGAACTATGGCTACACCTTC	CASSLSMTGNYGYTF
TRBV28	TRBJ1-2	-	few	TGTGCCAGCAGCCCACGCGACAGCTATGGCTACACCTTC	CASSPRDSYGYTF
TRBV9	TRBJ2-5	-	-	TGTGCCAGCAGCGTAGACATGCTCCTAGAGACCCAGTACTTC	CASSVDMLLETQYF
TRBV7-2	TRBJ2-1	TRBD2	few	TGTGCCAGCAGCTTAGAGGGCACTAGCGGGGTCACCGACAATGAGCAGTTCTTC	CASSLEGTSGVTDNEQFF
TRBV29-1	TRBJ2-3	TRBD2	-	TGCAGCGTGCAACGACGGGGGGGCCGCACAGATACGCAGTATTTT	CSVQRRGGRTDTQYF
TRBV7-9	TRBJ2-7	TRBD2	once	TGTGCCAGCAGCTCCGAGCGGGGGATCCGCGAGCAGTACTTC	CASSSERGIREQYF
TRBV7-9	TRBJ2-5	TRBD1	-	TGTGCCAGCAGCTCGCAAGAGGGGGCTGGGAAGGAGACCCAGTACTTC	CASSSQEGAGKETQYF
TRBV5-8	TRBJ1-5	TRBD1	-	TGTGCCAGCAGCTTGGGGACAGGGGGCCTTCTAAGCAATCAGCCCCAGCATTTT	CASSLGTGGLLSNQPQHF
TRBV5-5	TRBJ1-2	TRBD1	-	TGTGCCAGCAGCTTGGCCCCTTCGGCAGGGGGCGAGTATGGCTACACCTTC	CASSLAPSAGGEYGYTF
TRBV7-2	TRBJ1-4	-	-	TGTGCCAGCGGTAGGAGTGAAAAACTGTTTTTT	CASGRSEKLFF
TRBV5-5	TRBJ2-7	-	-	TGTGCCAGCAGCTTGTATGTTACGGCGAGGGGGGCGGGCTACGAGCAGTACTTC	CASSLYVTARGAGYEQYF
TRBV6-1	TRBJ2-6	-	-	TGTGCCAGCAGTGGACTGAGGGGGGCTGGGGCCAACGTCCTGACTTTC	CASSGLRGAGANVLTF
TRBV13	TRBJ2-5	-	-	TGTGCCAGCAGCTATCCCGGGCAAGAGACCCAGTACTTC	CASSYPGQETQYF
TRBV6-1	TRBJ2-1	-	-	TGTGCCTTGGGGGGTAACGAGCAGTTCTTC	CALGGNEQFF
TRBV19	TRBJ2-2	TRBD2	-	TGTGCCAGTAGTCCTACGCGGGGGGGTACCGGGGAGCTGTTTTTT	CASSPTRGGTGELFF
TRBV4-3	TRBJ2-5	TRBD2	once	TGCGCCAGCAGCCAAGATCCTAGCGGAGCCGGAAAGACCCAGTACTTC	CASSQDPSGAGKTQYF
TRBV7-9	TRBJ1-1	-	few	TGTGCCAGCAGCGTCTCACAGGGTATTGGTTTGTCGGCTTTCTTT	CASSVSQGIGLSAFF
TRBV6-5	TRBJ2-1	-	once	TGTGCCAGCAGTTACGAGGGGTCCGATTACAATGAGCAGTTCTTC	CASSYEGSDYNEQFF
TRBV28	TRBJ2-1	TRBD1	-	TGTGCCAGCAGCCAAGGGACAGTCAATGAGCAGTTCTTC	CASSQGTVNEQFF
TRBV9	TRBJ1-1	-	once	TGTGCCAGCAGCTCCCGAACGGGACGGAACACTGAAGCTTTCTTT	CASSSRTGRNTEAFF
TRBV7-2	TRBJ2-7	-	-	TGTGCCAGCAGCTTTTATAAGGGTCAGGGTTACGAGCAGTACTTC	CASSFYKGQGYEQYF
TRBV4-2	TRBJ1-2	-	medium-sized	TGTGCCAGCAGCCAAGCCTACAGGGTTAGAGGCTACACCTTC	CASSQAYRVRGYTF
TRBV7-3	TRBJ2-1	-	-	TGTGCCAGCAGCTTAACGCCCCCCAGTGAGCAGTTCTTC	CASSLTPPSEQFF
TRBV11-3	TRBJ2-7	-	once	TGTGCCAGCAGCTTGGTCTACGAGCAGTACTTC	CASSLVYEQYF
TRBV27	TRBJ2-3	TRBD2	-	TGTGCCAGCAGTTTACTAGCGGGGGGGAGCGATACGCAGTATTTT	CASSLLAGGSDTQYF
TRBV2	TRBJ2-3	-	few	TGTGCCAGCAGTGAAGCGCTTCCCAATTGGGCAGATACGCAGTATTTT	CASSEALPNWADTQYF
TRBV9	TRBJ2-3	-	few	TGTGCCAGCAGCTCGAGGGACCGGGGCTGGAGCACAGATACGCAGTATTTT	CASSSRDRGWSTDTQYF
TRBV7-9	TRBJ2-3	TRBD1	once	TGTGCCAGCAGCCCGGGACAGGGAGCGCAGTATTTT	CASSPGQGAQYF
TRBV11-2	TRBJ2-7	-	-	TGTGCCAGCAGCCCCGACAGGAGCGAGCAGTACTTC	CASSPDRSEQYF
TRBV30	TRBJ1-1	-	few	TGTGCCTTGGAGATGAACACTGAAGCTTTCTTT	CALEMNTEAFF
TRBV7-9	TRBJ2-3	-	-	TGTGCCAGCAGCTTAGGGGCTTCGGGTAACGCAGATACGCAGTATTTT	CASSLGASGNADTQYF
TRBV6-4	TRBJ2-7	TRBD2	-	TGTGCCAGCAGCCTACAGCGGGGGCCCACCCGGGAGCAGTACTTC	CASSLQRGPTREQYF
TRBV11-2	TRBJ2-1	-	-	TGTGCCAGCAGCCAAGGACAGTCTGGGCAGTTCTTC	CASSQGQSGQFF